The source of this TCR beta chain is a study of blood T cell repertoires in COVID-19. On the study more broadly: COVID-19 samples, acute and convalescent, were from the United States, Italy and Spain.

The V and J ends lost 1 base and 3 bases, in that order; junction bases with no gene match: 10. The CDR3 has 17 residues. Per the germline V gene, CDR1 is LNHDA and CDR2 is SQIVND (reference sequence). Original analysis: The assay estimated nucleated cells by amplifying reference gene primers. Libraries were prepared by immunoSEQ multiplex PCR; TCRdb keeps only in-frame clonotypes and omits some of them. Clonal size and the V and J genes are those of that table, whereas D and trimming came from the DNA. The table records 230,000 or so clones, 65% to 90% of them present only once. The chain has TRBV19 and TRBJ1-1; TRBD1 aligns across 8 bases. Sequenced material: peripheral blood. The receptor was isolated from a human donor in a cohort sampled during active COVID-19. Written as DNA, the CDR3 is TGTGCCAGTAGTATAGCCCAGGACAGGGTCATTCACACTGAAGCTTTCTTT. Translated, it gives CASSIAQDRVIHTEAFF. The full variable domain, with the rest looked up from reference TRBV19 and TRBJ1-1, is DGGITQSPKYLFRKEGQNVTLSCEQNLNHDAMYWYRQDPGQGLRLIYYSQIVNDFQKGDIAEGYSVSREKKESFPLTVTSAQKNPTAFYLCASSIAQDRVIHTEAFFGQGTRLTVV.